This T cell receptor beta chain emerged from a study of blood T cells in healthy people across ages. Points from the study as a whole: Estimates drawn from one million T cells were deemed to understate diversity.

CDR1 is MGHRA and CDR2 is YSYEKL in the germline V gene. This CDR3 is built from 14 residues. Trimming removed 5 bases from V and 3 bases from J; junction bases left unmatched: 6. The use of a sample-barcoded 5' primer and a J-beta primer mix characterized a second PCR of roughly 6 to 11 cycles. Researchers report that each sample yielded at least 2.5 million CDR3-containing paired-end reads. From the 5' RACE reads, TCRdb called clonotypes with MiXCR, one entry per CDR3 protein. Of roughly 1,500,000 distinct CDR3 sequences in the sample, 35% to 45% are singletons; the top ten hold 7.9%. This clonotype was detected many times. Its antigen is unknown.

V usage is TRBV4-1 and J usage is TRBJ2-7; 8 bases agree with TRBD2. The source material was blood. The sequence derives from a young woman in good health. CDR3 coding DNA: TGCGCCAGCAGCTCAGGGACTAGGCTCTACGAGCAGTACTTC. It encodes CASSSGTRLYEQYF.